These T cell receptor beta chains were read from a single sample in a study of beta chain features in type 1 diabetes. Sequenced by immunoSEQ multiplex PCR; TCRdb stores in-frame clones only, minus some. The profile shows under 800,000 clones, less than 20% of them singletons. The material sequenced was naive CD4+ T cells from blood. The receptors stem from a man aged 18 to 30 in good health. The CDR3 runs from the conserved cysteine through the conserved F or W. A D gene is named only where the DNA matches it firmly. Clone size is shown for a subset of rows, as once, few, many or a class of expanded clone.

TRBJ1-3,-,-,TRBV7-2,18,TGTGCCAGCAGCTTAGCGCGACGAGGGGGTACCTCTGGAAACACCATATATTTT,CASSLARRGGTSGNTIYF
TRBJ2-3,few,-,TRBV2,15,TGTGCCAGCAGTGAAAGCCTCAGGTTCACAGATACGCAGTATTTT,CASSESLRFTDTQYF
TRBJ2-7,many,-,TRBV29-1,14,TGCAGCGTTACCAGGGGCTCTTCAACCTACGAGCAGTACTTC,CSVTRGSSTYEQYF
TRBJ2-3,few,TRBD2,TRBV7-2,17,TGTGCCAGCAGCTTAGGAACTAGCGGGAGGGCGCTAGATACGCAGTATTTT,CASSLGTSGRALDTQYF
TRBJ2-3,few,-,TRBV7-9,15,TGTGCCAGCAGCTACGTGGCAGGGACGGTGGATACGCAGTATTTT,CASSYVAGTVDTQYF
TRBJ2-3,-,-,TRBV9,15,TGTGCCAGCAGCGTCAGGGGGGGCGGAACAGATACGCAGTATTTT,CASSVRGGGTDTQYF
TRBJ2-1,few,-,TRBV7-7,15,TGTGCCAGCAGCCGGTCTATAGCGGACAACAATGAGCAGTTCTTC,CASSRSIADNNEQFF
TRBJ2-6,-,-,TRBV5-1,15,TGCGCCAGCAGCTTATTTTTCTCTGGGGCCAACGTCCTGACTTTC,CASSLFFSGANVLTF
TRBJ1-2,few,-,TRBV19,13,TGTGCCAGTAGTCGGACAGAAAACTATGGCTACACCTTC,CASSRTENYGYTF
TRBJ1-1,few,-,TRBV6-5,11,TGTGCCAGCACCACCAACAGGGAAGCTTTCTTT,CASTTNREAFF
TRBJ2-7,-,TRBD2,TRBV9,16,TGTGCCAGCAGCGACGCAGGGTGGCGGGAGCACTACGAGCAGTACTTC,CASSDAGWREHYEQYF
TRBJ2-1,few,TRBD1,TRBV9,13,TGTGCCAGCAGCCGGGACAGGGGCAATGAGCAGTTCTTC,CASSRDRGNEQFF
TRBJ1-1,few,-,TRBV18,13,TGTGCCAGCTCCCACAGAGACGGGACTGAAGCTTTCTTT,CASSHRDGTEAFF
TRBJ1-3,-,TRBD1,TRBV12-5,14,TGTGCTAGTGGCCTGACAGGGGCTGGAAACACCATATATTTT,CASGLTGAGNTIYF
TRBJ2-5,-,-,TRBV7-2,14,TGTGCCAGCAGCCTGATAGGGCAACAAGAGACCCAGTACTTC,CASSLIGQQETQYF
TRBJ2-3,few,-,TRBV14,16,TGTGCCAGCAGCCGAGGAAGGGCGGGGGCCACAGATACGCAGTATTTT,CASSRGRAGATDTQYF
TRBJ2-6,-,TRBD2,TRBV9,19,TGTGCCAGCAGAGAGACTAGCGGGAGTGCCCGGGCTGGGGCCAACGTCCTGACTTTC,CASRETSGSARAGANVLTF
TRBJ1-5,few,-,TRBV6-1,12,TGTGCCAGCCTCGGACAGAATCAGCCCCAGCATTTT,CASLGQNQPQHF
TRBJ1-1,-,-,TRBV9,14,TGTGCCAGCAGCATGGGACACAGGAACACTGAAGCTTTCTTT,CASSMGHRNTEAFF
TRBJ2-7,-,TRBD1,TRBV5-4,16,TGTGCCAGCAGCGCCGCTGCCGGGACAGGGGGCCACGAGCAGTACTTC,CASSAAAGTGGHEQYF
TRBJ2-3,-,-,TRBV2,13,-,CASILAGGDTQYF
TRBJ2-2,-,TRBD2,TRBV5-4,16,TGTGCCAGCAGCTTGGCCGGGGGAGGGAGGACCGGGGAGCTGTTTTTT,CASSLAGGGRTGELFF
TRBJ2-3,-,-,TRBV18,13,TGTGCCAGCTCACCTCTTCTCACAGATACGCAGTATTTT,CASSPLLTDTQYF
TRBJ1-5,-,TRBD1,TRBV28,15,TGTGCCAGCAGCCTAACGGGACAGGGTAATCAGCCCCAGCATTTT,CASSLTGQGNQPQHF
TRBJ2-1,-,-,TRBV7-7,13,TGTGCCAGCAGCTTACCTGGCAGTCTTGAGCAGTTCTTC,CASSLPGSLEQFF
TRBJ1-1,few,TRBD1,TRBV5-1,15,TGCGCCAGCAGCTTGGAGAGAGGACAGGGCGGTGAAGCTTTCTTT,CASSLERGQGGEAFF
TRBJ1-1,few,-,TRBV6-5,14,TGTGCCATACACGGGAGGGGGGTAGGAACTGAAGCTTTCTTT,CAIHGRGVGTEAFF
TRBJ1-5,-,TRBD1,TRBV6-1,14,TGTGCCAGTGGGGACAGGGGGTCCAATCAGCCCCAGCATTTT,CASGDRGSNQPQHF
TRBJ2-7,few,-,TRBV19,13,TGTGCCAGTAGTATAGATCGAGACTGGGAGCAGTACTTC,CASSIDRDWEQYF